One sample yielded the 8 T cell receptor beta chains listed below, sequenced in a study of T cell responses to AZD1222 COVID-19 vaccine. Sequencing was performed with immunoSEQ multiplex PCR; in TCRdb, only in-frame clones are kept and a portion is missing. The table lists 100,000 to 150,000 clones, just under 95% of them singletons, with around 1.1% in the top ten. Material: peripheral blood, obtained 28 days after the second AZD1222 dose. These receptors came from an adult who received the AZD1222 COVID-19 vaccine.

This clone was counted a single time. This chain uses TRBV2 with TRBJ2-7; no clear D gene. The CDR3 has 14 residues. The V gene's germline CDR1 is SNHLY and CDR2 FYNNEI. Trimming took off 3 bases at V and 6 bases at J, with 15 bases between the two ends. The CDR3 nucleotides read TGTGCCAGCAGTGAGAGTTCGGGCGGCCGCGAGCAGTACTTC. This gives the protein CASSESSGGREQYF.

The V gene is TRBV9, the J gene TRBJ1-4; TRBD1 matches 9 bases. J was trimmed by 0 bases and V by 3 bases; bases with no gene match: 9. This CDR3 contains 18 residues. Germline assignment: CDR1 SGDLS and CDR2 YYNGEE. CDR3 nucleotide sequence: TGTGCCAGCAGCGGGAGGACAGGGGATTTAGCAACTAATGAAAAACTGTTTTTT. Translated: CASSGRTGDLATNEKLFF. Full variable domain (missing parts from reference TRBV9 and TRBJ1-4): DSGVTQTPKHLITATGQRVTLRCSPRSGDLSVYWYQQSLDQGLQFLIQYYNGEERAKGNILERFSAQQFPDLHSELNLSSLELGDSALYFCASSGRTGDLATNEKLFFGSGTQLSVL.

This chain uses TRBV6-6 with TRBJ1-5; no reliable D call. Germline CDR1 is MNHNY and CDR2 is SVGAGI (reference sequence). V was trimmed by 3 bases and J by 7 bases, leaving 19 bases between them. The length of the CDR3 is 16 residues. This chain's CDR3 is CASSYRETVGRQPQHF. The CDR3 nucleotides read TGTGCCAGCAGTTATCGGGAGACGGTCGGGAGGCAGCCCCAGCATTTT.

Worth noting for this clone: One junction end does not reproduce the germline sequence, and a read error may be involved. This rearrangement joins TRBV7-9 to TRBJ1-4; D remains ambiguous. Germline values: CDR1 SEHNR, CDR2 FQNEAQ (reference sequence). CDR3 length equals 15 residues. The CDR3 bases are TGTGCCAGCAGCGTAGCGGGTTACACTAATGAAAAACTGTTTTTT. It codes for CASSVAGYTNEKLFF.

The CDR3 loop reads CASSPQEGAYRGYTF. In DNA form, the CDR3 reads TGTGCCAGCTCACCACAGGAGGGGGCATATCGTGGCTACACCTTC. The chain couples TRBV18 to TRBJ1-2; TRBD1 matches 7 bases. V dropped 1 base and J dropped 7; count of bases not matched to a gene: 9. There are 15 residues in the CDR3. Germline assignment: CDR1 KGHSH and CDR2 LQKENI.

The chain has TRBV6-5 and TRBJ1-2, with D maybe TRBD1 (6 bases). Germline V gives CDR1 MNHEY, CDR2 SVGAGI. The CDR3 length is 15 residues. Trimming took off 2 bases at V and 4 bases at J, with 14 bases between the two ends. The CDR3 is CASSYEGGRSYGYTF. CDR3 coding DNA: TGTGCCAGCAGTTACGAGGGGGGGCGTTCCTATGGCTACACCTTC.

The chain has TRBV29-1 and TRBJ2-3, with D unclear. This CDR3 has 14 residues. Germline CDR1 is SQVTM and CDR2 is ANQGSEA. The V and J ends lost 8 bases and 0 bases respectively, with 15 bases between them. This CDR3 reads CSNIKQASTDTQYF. In nucleotides, the CDR3 is TGCAGCAACATAAAGCAGGCTAGCACAGATACGCAGTATTTT.

This clone was counted between two and nine times. The rearrangement joins TRBV4-1 to TRBJ2-5; a weak D match, TRBD2 (7 bases). CDR1 and CDR2 (germline): MGHRA, YSYEKL. V was pared by 1 base and J by 1 base, with 13 bases between. This CDR3 region has 16 residues. The CDR3 nucleotides are TGCGCCAGCAGCCAAGTGGGGGGGGCCTTCCAAGAGACCCAGTACTTC. This encodes CASSQVGGAFQETQYF.